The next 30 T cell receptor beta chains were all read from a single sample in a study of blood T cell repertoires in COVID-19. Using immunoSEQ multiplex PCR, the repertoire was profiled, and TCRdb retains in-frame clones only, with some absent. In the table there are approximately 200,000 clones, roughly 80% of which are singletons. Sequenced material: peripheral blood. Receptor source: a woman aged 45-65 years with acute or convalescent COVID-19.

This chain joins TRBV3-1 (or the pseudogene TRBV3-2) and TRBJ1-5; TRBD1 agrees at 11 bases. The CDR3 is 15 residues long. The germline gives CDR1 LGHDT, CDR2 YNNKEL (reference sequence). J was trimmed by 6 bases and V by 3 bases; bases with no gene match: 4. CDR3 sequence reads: CASSHSGTGGQPQHF. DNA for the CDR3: TGTGCCAGCAGCCATAGCGGGACAGGGGGTCAGCCCCAGCATTTT.

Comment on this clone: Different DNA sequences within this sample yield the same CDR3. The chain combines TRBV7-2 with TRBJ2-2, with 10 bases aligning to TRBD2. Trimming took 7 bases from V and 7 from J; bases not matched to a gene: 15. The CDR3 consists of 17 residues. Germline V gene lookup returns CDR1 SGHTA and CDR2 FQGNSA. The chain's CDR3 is CASITRRSGGAFGELFF. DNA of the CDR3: TGTGCCAGCATTACACGGCGGAGCGGGGGGGCTTTCGGGGAGCTGTTTTTT.

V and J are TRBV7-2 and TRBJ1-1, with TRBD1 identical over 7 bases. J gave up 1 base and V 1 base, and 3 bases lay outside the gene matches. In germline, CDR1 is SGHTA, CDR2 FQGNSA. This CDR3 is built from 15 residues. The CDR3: CASSLEGQPNTEAFF. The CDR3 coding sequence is TGTGCCAGCAGCTTAGAGGGACAGCCGAACACTGAAGCTTTCTTT.

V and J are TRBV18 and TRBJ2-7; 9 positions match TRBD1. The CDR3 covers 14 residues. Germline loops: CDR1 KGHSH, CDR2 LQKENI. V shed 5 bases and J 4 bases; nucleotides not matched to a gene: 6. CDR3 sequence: CASSSPGTGYEQYF. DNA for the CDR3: TGTGCCAGCTCATCGCCGGGGACAGGGTACGAGCAGTACTTC.

The CDR3 coding sequence is TGTGCCTGGAGTGTGGGACAGGGGGCCAGTCAGCCCCAGCATTTT. Translated, it gives CAWSVGQGASQPQHF. The chain carries TRBV30 and TRBJ1-5, with 12 bases aligning to TRBD1. This CDR3 contains 15 residues. Germline lookup yields CDR1 GTSNPN and CDR2 SVGIG (reference sequence). V shed 0 bases, J shed 6 bases, and the junction held 3 bases outside the gene matches.

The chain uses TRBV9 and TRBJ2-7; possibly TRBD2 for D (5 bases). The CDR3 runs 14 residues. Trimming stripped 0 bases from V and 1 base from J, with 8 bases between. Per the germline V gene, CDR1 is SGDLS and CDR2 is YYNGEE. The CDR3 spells CASSVGGSSYEQYF. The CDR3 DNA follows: TGTGCCAGCAGCGTAGGAGGGAGTTCCTACGAGCAGTACTTC.

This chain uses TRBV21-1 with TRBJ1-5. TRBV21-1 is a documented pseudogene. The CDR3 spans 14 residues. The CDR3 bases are TGTGCCAGCAGCAAGAGGTGGCGCAATCAGCCCCAGCATTTT. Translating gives CASSKRWRNQPQHF.

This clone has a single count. The CDR3 region has the DNA TGTGCCACCCCAATACAGCCTGGGGCCAACGTCCTGACTTTC. It yields the protein CATPIQPGANVLTF. This chain connects TRBV28 to TRBJ2-6; unclear D gene. CDR3 size: 14 residues. V lost 10 bases, J lost 2 bases, and 12 bases lay in between. Germline CDR1 MDHEN, CDR2 SYDVKM.

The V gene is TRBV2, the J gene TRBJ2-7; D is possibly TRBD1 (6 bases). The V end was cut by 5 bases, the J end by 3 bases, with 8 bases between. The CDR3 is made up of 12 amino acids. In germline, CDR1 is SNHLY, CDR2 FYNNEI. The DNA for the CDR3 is TGTGCCAGCAGTACAGGGTTCTACGAGCAGTACTTC. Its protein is CASSTGFYEQYF.

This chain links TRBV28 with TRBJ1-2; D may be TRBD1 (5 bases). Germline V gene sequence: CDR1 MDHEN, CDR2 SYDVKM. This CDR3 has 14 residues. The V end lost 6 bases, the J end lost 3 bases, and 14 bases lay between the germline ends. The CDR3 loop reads CASRTPGGYYGYTF. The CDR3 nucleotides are TGTGCCAGCAGAACACCGGGGGGGTACTATGGCTACACCTTC.

The CDR3 protein is CASSRSLAGGRTGELFF. DNA for the CDR3: TGTGCCAGCAGCCGCTCGCTAGCGGGGGGGAGGACCGGGGAGCTGTTTTTT. V and J are TRBV4-2 and TRBJ2-2, with 12 bases identical to TRBD2. The CDR3 contains 17 residues. Germline CDR1 reads LGHNA; CDR2 reads YNFKEQ. V shed 4 bases, J shed 5 bases, and the junction held 8 bases outside the gene matches.

The CDR3 DNA reads TGTGCCAGCAGCCCGACTAGCACCGTCGCCACCCAGTACTTC. Amino acid sequence: CASSPTSTVATQYF. This chain joins TRBV7-9 and TRBJ2-5; the match to TRBD2 covers 7 bases. This CDR3 has 14 amino acids. In germline, CDR1 is SEHNR, CDR2 FQNEAQ (reference sequence). The J segment lost 8 bases and the V segment lost 5 bases, leaving 11 bases of the junction unmatched.

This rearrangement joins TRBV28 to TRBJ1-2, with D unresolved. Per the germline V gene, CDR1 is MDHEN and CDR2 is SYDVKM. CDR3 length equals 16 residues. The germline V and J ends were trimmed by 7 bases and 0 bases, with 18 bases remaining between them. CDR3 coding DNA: TGTGCCAGCACCTCCCGAATAGATTTAACTAACTATGGCTACACCTTC. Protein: CASTSRIDLTNYGYTF.

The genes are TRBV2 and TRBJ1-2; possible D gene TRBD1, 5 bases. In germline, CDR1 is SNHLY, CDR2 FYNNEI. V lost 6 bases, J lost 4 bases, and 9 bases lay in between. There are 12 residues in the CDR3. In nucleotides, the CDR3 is TGTGCCAGCAGCGGGGGGGTCTATGGCTACACCTTC. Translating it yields CASSGGVYGYTF. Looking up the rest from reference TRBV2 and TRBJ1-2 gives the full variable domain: EPEVTQTPSHQVTQMGQEVILRCVPISNHLYFYWYRQILGQKVEFLVSFYNNEISEKSEIFDDQFSVERPDGSNFTLKIRSTKLEDSAMYFCASSGGVYGYTFGSGTRLTVV.

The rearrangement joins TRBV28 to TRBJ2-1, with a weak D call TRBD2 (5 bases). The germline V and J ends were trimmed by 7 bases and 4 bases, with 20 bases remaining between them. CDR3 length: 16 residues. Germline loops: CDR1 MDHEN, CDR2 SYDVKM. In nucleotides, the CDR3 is TGTGCCAGCACCAGGACCCCAGCAGCGGATTACAATGAGCAGTTCTTC. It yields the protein CASTRTPAADYNEQFF.

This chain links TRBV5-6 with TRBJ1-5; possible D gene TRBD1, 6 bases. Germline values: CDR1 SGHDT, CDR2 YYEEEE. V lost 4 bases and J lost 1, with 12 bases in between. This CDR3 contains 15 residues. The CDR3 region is CASSHGTISNQPQHF. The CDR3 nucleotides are TGTGCCAGCAGCCACGGGACAATCAGCAATCAGCCCCAGCATTTT.

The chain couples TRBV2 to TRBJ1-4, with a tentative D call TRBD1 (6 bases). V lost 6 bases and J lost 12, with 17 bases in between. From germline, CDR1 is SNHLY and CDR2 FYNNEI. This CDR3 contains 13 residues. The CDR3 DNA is TGTGCCAGCAGGGACAGTGGGCCCGCGGAACTGTTTTTT. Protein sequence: CASRDSGPAELFF.

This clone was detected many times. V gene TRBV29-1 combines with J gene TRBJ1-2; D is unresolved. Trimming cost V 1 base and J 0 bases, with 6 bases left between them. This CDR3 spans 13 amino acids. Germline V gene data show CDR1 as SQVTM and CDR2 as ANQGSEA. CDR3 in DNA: TGCAGCGTTGAAGCGGGTTCTAACTATGGCTACACCTTC. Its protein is CSVEAGSNYGYTF. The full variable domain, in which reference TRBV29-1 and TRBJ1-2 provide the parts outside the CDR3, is SAVISQKPSRDICQRGTSLTIQCQVDSQVTMMFWYRQQPGQSLTLIATANQGSEATYESGFVIDKFPISRPNLTFSTLTVSNMSPEDSSIYLCSVEAGSNYGYTFGSGTRLTVV.

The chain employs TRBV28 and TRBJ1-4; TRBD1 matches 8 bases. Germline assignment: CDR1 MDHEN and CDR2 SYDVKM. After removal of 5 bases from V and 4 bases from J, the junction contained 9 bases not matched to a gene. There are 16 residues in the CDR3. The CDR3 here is CASSPAGGLVNEKLFF. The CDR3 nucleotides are TGTGCCAGCAGTCCCGCAGGGGGCCTGGTTAATGAAAAACTGTTTTTT.

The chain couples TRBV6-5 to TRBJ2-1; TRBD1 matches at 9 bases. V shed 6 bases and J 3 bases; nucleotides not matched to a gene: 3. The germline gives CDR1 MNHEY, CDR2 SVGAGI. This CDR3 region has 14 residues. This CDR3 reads CASRLTGGYNEQFF. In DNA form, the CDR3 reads TGTGCCAGCAGATTGACAGGGGGCTACAATGAGCAGTTCTTC.

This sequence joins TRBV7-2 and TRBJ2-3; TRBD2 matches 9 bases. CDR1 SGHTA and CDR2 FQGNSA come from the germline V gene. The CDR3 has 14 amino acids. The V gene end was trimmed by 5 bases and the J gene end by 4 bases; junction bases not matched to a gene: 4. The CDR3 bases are TGTGCCAGCAGCCTCGGGACTAGCCCAGATACGCAGTATTTT. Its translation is CASSLGTSPDTQYF.

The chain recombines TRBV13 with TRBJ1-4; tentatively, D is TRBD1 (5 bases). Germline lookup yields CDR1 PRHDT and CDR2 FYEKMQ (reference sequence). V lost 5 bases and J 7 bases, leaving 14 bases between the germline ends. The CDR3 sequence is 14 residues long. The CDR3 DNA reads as TGTGCCAGCAGCCGTTGGGGGGACGGTGAAAAACTGTTTTTT. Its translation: CASSRWGDGEKLFF.

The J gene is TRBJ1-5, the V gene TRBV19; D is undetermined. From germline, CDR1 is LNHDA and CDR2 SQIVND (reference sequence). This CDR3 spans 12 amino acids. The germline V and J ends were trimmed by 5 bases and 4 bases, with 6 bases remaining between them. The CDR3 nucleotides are TGTGCCAGTAGTGTGCAGAATCAGCCCCAGCATTTT. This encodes CASSVQNQPQHF.

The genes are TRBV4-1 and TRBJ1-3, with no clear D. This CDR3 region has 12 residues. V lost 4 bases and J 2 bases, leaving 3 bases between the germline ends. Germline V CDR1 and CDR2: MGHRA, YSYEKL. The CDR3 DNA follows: TGCGCCAGCAGCCGGCCTGGAAACACCATATATTTT. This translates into CASSRPGNTIYF.

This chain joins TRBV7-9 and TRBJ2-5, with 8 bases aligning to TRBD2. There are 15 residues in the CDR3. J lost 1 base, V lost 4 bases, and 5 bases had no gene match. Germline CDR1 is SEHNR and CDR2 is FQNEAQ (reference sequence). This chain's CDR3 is CASSSRGLAQETQYF. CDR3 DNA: TGTGCCAGCAGCTCACGAGGACTAGCCCAAGAGACCCAGTACTTC.

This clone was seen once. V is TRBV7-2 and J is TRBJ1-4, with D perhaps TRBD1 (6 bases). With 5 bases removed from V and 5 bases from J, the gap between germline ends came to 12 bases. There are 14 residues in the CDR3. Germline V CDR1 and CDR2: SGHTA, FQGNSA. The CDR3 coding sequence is TGTGCCAGCAGCCAAACAGGGCCCAATGAAAAACTGTTTTTT. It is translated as CASSQTGPNEKLFF.

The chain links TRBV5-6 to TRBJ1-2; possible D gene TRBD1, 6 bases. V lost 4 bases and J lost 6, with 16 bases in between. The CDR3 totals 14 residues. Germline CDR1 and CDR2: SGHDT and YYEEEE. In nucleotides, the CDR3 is TGTGCCAGCAGCCCGGACAGACAGCTGGATGGCTACACCTTC. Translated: CASSPDRQLDGYTF.

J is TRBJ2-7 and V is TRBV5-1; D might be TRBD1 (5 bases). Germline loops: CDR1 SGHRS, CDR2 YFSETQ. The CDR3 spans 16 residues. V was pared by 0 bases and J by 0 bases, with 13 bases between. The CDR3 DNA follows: TGCGCCAGCAGCTTGGCGGCAGGGTCGAGCTCCTACGAGCAGTACTTC. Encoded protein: CASSLAAGSSSYEQYF.

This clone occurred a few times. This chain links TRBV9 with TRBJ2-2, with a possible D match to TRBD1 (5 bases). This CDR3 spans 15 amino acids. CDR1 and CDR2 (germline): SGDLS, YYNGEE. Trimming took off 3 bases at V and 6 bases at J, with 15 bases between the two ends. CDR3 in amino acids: CASSGPGKVPGELFF. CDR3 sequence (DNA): TGTGCCAGCAGCGGGCCAGGGAAAGTCCCCGGGGAGCTGTTTTTT.

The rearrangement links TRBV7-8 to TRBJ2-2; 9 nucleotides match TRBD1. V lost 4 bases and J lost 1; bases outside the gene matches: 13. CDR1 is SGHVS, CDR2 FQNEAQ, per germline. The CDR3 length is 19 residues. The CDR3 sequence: CASSSNRGRFGENTGELFF. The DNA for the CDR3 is TGTGCCAGCAGCTCCAACAGGGGGCGGTTCGGGGAGAACACCGGGGAGCTGTTTTTT.